In this sample, the clone carrying this T cell receptor beta chain turned up a few times. The antigen is unknown. The data derive from a study of beta chain features in type 1 diabetes. The wider study: Cells sorted and examined across all samples totaled roughly 100,000,000. Study-level findings and limits: Moderate but significant shortening of TCRB CDR3s was recorded in all four CD4+ subsets from Type 1 diabetes patients.

Isolation of CD4+ naive, central memory, regulatory and stem cell-like memory cells was achieved by sorting via CD45RO/CCR7/CD25/CD127/CD95/CD27. Without exception, sorted populations had purity beyond 95%. J was trimmed by 5 bases and V by 1 base; bases with no gene match: 9. CDR1 LNHNV and CDR2 YYDKDF come from the germline V gene (reference sequence). The CDR3 totals 16 residues. The entirety of the isolated RNA underwent reverse transcription, so expressed TCRB transcripts were sequenced. Libraries were prepared by immunoSEQ multiplex PCR; TCRdb keeps only in-frame clonotypes and omits some of them. This table has approximately 170,000 clones, less than 9.5% appearing once.

Material for sequencing was central memory CD4+ T cells from blood. This clonotype originated in a woman between 40 and 50 years old with type 1 diabetes. This sequence joins TRBV15 and TRBJ2-7, with 9 bases that match TRBD1. This chain's CDR3 is CATSRARGQGIHEQYF. As DNA, the CDR3 is TGTGCCACCAGCAGAGCCCGGGGACAGGGAATCCACGAGCAGTACTTC.